Listed below are T cell receptor beta chains from one sample, sequenced in a study of CD8+ T cells in alopecia areata. Some clones are missing from TCRdb's copy, which holds only in-frame ones; the method was immunoSEQ multiplex PCR. This sample has 180,000 or so clones, with 55% to 70% found just once. The source material was CD4+ T cells sorted from blood, sampled at week 24, from a patient treated with tofacitinib. The receptors here all came from a human donor with alopecia areata. Both conserved end residues are part of each CDR3. D genes are given only for firm matches. Size is omitted from some rows. Given values are once, few, many or a class for expanded clones.

TRBJ1-6,NA,TRBV7-9,16,NA,CASSFQGPNNNSPLHF,TGTGCCAGCAGCTTTCAGGGGCCTAACAATAATTCACCCCTCCACTTT
TRBJ2-1,NA,TRBV29-1,10,few,CSVSFNEQFF,TGCAGCGTTTCATTCAATGAGCAGTTCTTC
TRBJ1-1,NA,TRBV5-1,15,NA,CASSLESVARTEAFF,TGCGCCAGCAGCTTGGAAAGTGTGGCGCGGACTGAAGCTTTCTTT
TRBJ2-7,NA,TRBV5-1,14,NA,CASSPGQLKDEQYF,TGCGCCAGCAGTCCCGGACAGCTTAAGGACGAGCAGTACTTC
TRBJ1-6,NA,TRBV9,14,NA,CASSVGGQPSPLHF,TGTGCCAGCAGCGTAGGCGGACAACCTTCACCCCTCCACTTT
TRBJ2-2,NA,TRBV11-1,15,NA,CASSPAGLSTGELFF,TGTGCCAGCAGCCCCGCAGGGTTGAGCACCGGGGAGCTGTTTTTT
TRBJ1-1,NA,TRBV5-1,14,NA,CASSFRLYNTEAFF,TGCGCCAGCAGCTTTCGGCTATATAACACTGAAGCTTTCTTT
TRBJ1-2,NA,TRBV25-1,15,NA,CASSELGREGHGYTF,TGTGCCAGCAGTGAATTGGGCAGGGAGGGACATGGCTACACCTTC
TRBJ1-1,NA,TRBV6-4,13,NA,CASSDGENTEAFF,TGTGCCAGCAGTGACGGCGAGAACACTGAAGCTTTCTTT
TRBJ2-7,TRBD1,TRBV6-6,14,once,CASSKGQGAYEQYF,TGTGCCAGCAGTAAAGGACAGGGGGCCTACGAGCAGTACTTC
TRBJ2-3,TRBD2,TRBV2,17,NA,CASSEGRLAGAIGTQYF,TGTGCCAGCAGTGAAGGCCGGCTAGCGGGGGCCATCGGTACGCAGTATTTT
TRBJ2-7,NA,TRBV30,12,few,CAWSVGSYEQYF,TGTGCCTGGAGTGTAGGGTCCTACGAGCAGTACTTC
TRBJ2-1,TRBD2,TRBV29-1,14,NA,CSVGTSGPYNEQFF,TGCAGCGTTGGGACTAGCGGGCCTTACAATGAGCAGTTCTTC
TRBJ1-2,NA,TRBV9,18,NA,CASSADTGLTMSNYGYTF,TGTGCCAGCAGCGCTGACACGGGACTGACCATGTCTAACTATGGCTACACCTTC
TRBJ1-2,TRBD1,TRBV5-1,15,NA,CASSVSGTGNYGYTF,TGCGCCAGCAGCGTCTCCGGGACAGGGAACTATGGCTACACCTTC
TRBJ1-2,TRBD1,TRBV29-1,18,NA,CSVEHRPGTDASSYGYTF,TGCAGCGTTGAACACCGGCCCGGGACAGACGCTTCTAGCTATGGCTACACCTTC
TRBJ1-2,NA,TRBV5-4,13,NA,CASSPGQIYGYTF,TGTGCCAGCAGCCCCGGACAGATCTATGGCTACACCTTC
TRBJ2-3,NA,TRBV5-5,16,once,CASSVLPGSSTDTQYF,TGTGCCAGCAGCGTTCTCCCGGGATCTAGCACAGATACGCAGTATTTT
TRBJ2-3,TRBD2,TRBV27,16,NA,CASSSQRGGFTDTQYF,TGTGCCAGCAGTTCCCAGCGGGGGGGATTTACAGATACGCAGTATTTT
TRBJ2-6,NA,TRBV29-1,15,NA,CSVEDGPSGANVLTF,TGCAGCGTTGAAGATGGACCGTCTGGGGCCAACGTCCTGACTTTC
TRBJ2-3,NA,TRBV9,14,NA,CASSVARAQDTQYF,TGTGCCAGCAGCGTAGCTCGGGCTCAAGATACGCAGTATTTT
TRBJ2-7,NA,TRBV5-6,13,NA,CASRETGNYEQYF,TGTGCCAGTCGGGAGACAGGGAACTACGAGCAGTACTTC
TRBJ1-2,TRBD1,TRBV5-4,13,NA,CASTYRGNYGYTF,TGTGCCAGTACGTACAGGGGGAACTATGGCTACACCTTC
TRBJ2-7,TRBD1,TRBV29-1,13,few,CSARQGASRWQYF,TGCAGCGCCCGACAGGGGGCGAGTAGGTGGCAGTACTTC
TRBJ2-5,NA,TRBV4-2,15,NA,CASSPVAEYQETQYF,TGTGCCAGCAGCCCGGTAGCAGAGTACCAAGAGACCCAGTACTTC
TRBJ2-5,NA,TRBV19,12,NA,CASSQGRETQYF,TGTGCCAGTAGTCAGGGGAGAGAGACCCAGTACTTC
TRBJ1-4,NA,TRBV4-2,16,few,CASSSLSGKSREKLFF,TGTGCCAGCAGCTCCCTCTCAGGGAAGTCGAGAGAAAAACTGTTTTTT
TRBJ2-1,TRBD1,TRBV6-5,14,NA,CASSSSGTVNEQFF,TGTGCCAGCAGTTCGTCCGGGACAGTCAATGAGCAGTTCTTC
TRBJ2-3,NA,TRBV2,13,NA,CASSYTYTDTQYF,TGTGCCAGCAGTTACACTTACACAGATACGCAGTATTTT
TRBJ2-3,TRBD1,TRBV5-4,17,NA,CASSLGQGGTLRDTQYF,TGTGCCAGCAGCCTCGGACAGGGAGGTACTTTACGAGATACGCAGTATTTT
TRBJ2-7,NA,TRBV4-2,15,NA,CASSQDASAPYEQYF,TGTGCCAGCAGCCAAGATGCCAGCGCCCCCTACGAGCAGTACTTC
TRBJ1-5,NA,TRBV7-9,13,NA,CASSLAPDQPQHF,TGTGCCAGCAGCTTAGCCCCAGACCAGCCCCAGCATTTT
TRBJ2-7,TRBD1,TRBV4-1,16,NA,CASSQEATGGSYEQYF,TGCGCCAGCAGCCAAGAGGCGACAGGGGGTTCCTACGAGCAGTACTTC
TRBJ2-7,NA,TRBV5-1,13,NA,CASSRDGEYEQYF,TGCGCCAGCAGCAGGGACGGTGAATACGAGCAGTACTTC
TRBJ2-7,NA,TRBV4-3,15,once,CASSQPGTATYEQYF,TGCGCCAGCAGCCAGCCCGGGACTGCCACCTACGAGCAGTACTTC
TRBJ2-5,NA,TRBV5-6,14,NA,CASSAGLTTETQYF,TGTGCCAGCAGCGCAGGACTTACTACTGAGACCCAGTACTTC
TRBJ2-2,NA,TRBV30,14,few,CAWSVLRDTGELFF,TGTGCCTGGAGTGTACTCAGGGACACCGGGGAGCTGTTTTTT
TRBJ1-2,NA,TRBV29-1,11,NA,CSATGSGGYTF,TGCAGCGCAACAGGGAGTGGAGGCTACACCTTC
TRBJ2-1,NA,TRBV6-5,11,NA,CATKLGDEQFF,TGTGCCACTAAGCTCGGCGATGAGCAGTTCTTC
TRBJ2-4,NA,TRBV30,14,once,CALGVILAKNIQYF,TGTGCCTTGGGGGTAATCCTAGCCAAAAACATTCAGTACTTC
TRBJ2-3,NA,TRBV7-7,14,once,CASSLAGSTDTQYF,TGTGCCAGCAGCTTAGCGGGGAGCACAGATACGCAGTATTTT
TRBJ2-2,NA,TRBV2,14,NA,CASRGTVGTGELFF,TGTGCCAGCAGAGGGACGGTGGGCACCGGGGAGCTGTTTTTT
TRBJ1-4,NA,TRBV7-9,14,once,CAATRRGTNEKLFF,TGTGCCGCCACAAGGAGGGGAACTAATGAAAAACTGTTTTTT
TRBJ2-7,TRBD1,TRBV18,15,NA,CASSMDRGSSYEQYF,TGTGCCAGCTCCATGGACAGGGGATCCTCCTACGAGCAGTACTTC
TRBJ1-2,NA,TRBV28,14,NA,CASSYRDMLYGYTF,TGTGCCAGCAGTTACCGGGACATGCTCTATGGCTACACCTTC
TRBJ2-5,TRBD1,TRBV29-1,13,NA,CSVEGQGPETQYF,TGCAGCGTTGAGGGACAGGGTCCGGAGACCCAGTACTTC
TRBJ2-5,TRBD2,TRBV27,16,NA,CASSSGTSGDQETQYF,TGTGCCAGCAGTTCTGGGACTAGCGGGGACCAAGAGACCCAGTACTTC
TRBJ2-3,TRBD1,TRBV2,14,NA,CASSGDSRTDTQYF,TGTGCCAGCAGTGGGGACAGCAGAACAGATACGCAGTATTTT
TRBJ1-2,NA,TRBV29-1,13,few,CSVDPTVNYGYTF,TGCAGCGTTGACCCGACAGTAAACTATGGCTACACCTTC
TRBJ2-4,NA,TRBV7-8,14,NA,CASSLGLAKNIQYF,TGTGCCAGCAGCTTGGGTCTAGCCAAAAACATTCAGTACTTC
TRBJ1-5,TRBD1,TRBV7-2,15,NA,CASSLLGQKVQPQHF,TGTGCCAGCAGCTTATTGGGACAGAAGGTCCAGCCCCAGCATTTT
TRBJ1-1,TRBD1,TRBV5-1,16,NA,CASSLETGWMNTEAFF,TGCGCCAGCAGCTTGGAGACAGGGTGGATGAACACTGAAGCTTTCTTT
TRBJ1-2,TRBD1,TRBV30,19,NA,CAWSELQRTGGVANYGYTF,TGTGCCTGGAGCGAACTTCAACGGACAGGGGGGGTGGCGAACTATGGCTACACCTTC
TRBJ2-5,NA,TRBV2,14,NA,CASSDVTGQETQYF,TGTGCCAGCAGTGATGTGACGGGCCAAGAGACCCAGTACTTC
TRBJ2-1,TRBD2,TRBV5-1,15,few,CASSSGTSGIHEQFF,TGCGCCAGCAGCTCCGGGACTAGCGGGATTCATGAGCAGTTCTTC
TRBJ2-7,NA,TRBV27,11,NA,CASSDFYEQYF,TGTGCCAGCTCGGACTTCTACGAGCAGTACTTC
TRBJ1-5,TRBD1,TRBV5-4,17,NA,CASSFTGGVSSNQPQHF,TGTGCCAGCAGCTTCACAGGGGGCGTTAGTAGCAATCAGCCCCAGCATTTT
TRBJ2-4,NA,TRBV5-1,14,few,CASSRQERKNIQYF,TGCGCCAGCTCAAGACAGGAACGCAAAAACATTCAGTACTTC
TRBJ1-3,NA,TRBV30,13,NA,CARRVWSGNTIYF,TGTGCCCGGAGGGTTTGGTCTGGAAACACCATATATTTT